A selection of T cell receptor beta chains follows, all from one sample in a study of T cells in Graves' hyperthyroidism and ophthalmopathy. Each CDR3 protein gets one entry after TCRdb re-called the multiplex PCR reads with MiXCR. The sample records 350,000 or so distinct CDR3 sequences, 15% to 20% being singletons. The sequenced sample consisted of blood. The source is a woman aged 50 to 65 with Graves' hyperthyroidism. The CDR3 runs from the conserved cysteine through the conserved F or W. D genes are given only for firm matches. Clone size appears in some rows only: once, few, many, or a class for an expanded clone.

D	size	V	J	DNA	CDR3
-	-	TRBV28	TRBJ1-5	TGTGCCAGCACCTCAGCGGGTCAGCCCCAGCATTTT	CASTSAGQPQHF
TRBD2	-	TRBV7-9	TRBJ2-1	TGTGCCAGCAGCAATAGCGGGGCCCAAACTTACAATGAGCAGTTCTTC	CASSNSGAQTYNEQFF
-	-	TRBV27	TRBJ1-2	TGTGCCAGCAGTTCGAAACGATACTATGGCTACACCTTC	CASSSKRYYGYTF
-	few	TRBV5-5	TRBJ1-4	TGTGCCAGCAGCACCGGGACCCTTAATGAAAAACTGTTTTTT	CASSTGTLNEKLFF
-	many	TRBV12-3/TRBV12-4	TRBJ2-3	TGTGCCAGCAGTTTATTGGGGGGCCCGCCAGATACGCAGTATTTT	CASSLLGGPPDTQYF
-	many	TRBV27	TRBJ2-1	TGTGCCAGCAGTCGCACCAGCCCTCCATACAATGAGCAGTTCTTC	CASSRTSPPYNEQFF
-	-	TRBV19	TRBJ1-2	TGTGCCAGTAGTCCAGGGATAGACTATGGCTACACCTTC	CASSPGIDYGYTF
TRBD2	-	TRBV29-1	TRBJ2-5	TGCAGCGTTGACAGGGGACTAGCGGGGCCGCAAGAGACCCAGTACTTC	CSVDRGLAGPQETQYF
-	few	TRBV6-1	TRBJ2-3	TGTGCCAGCAGTCGTTCACCAGGGCTGGATACGCAGTATTTT	CASSRSPGLDTQYF
-	-	TRBV4-1	TRBJ2-3	TGCGCCAGCAGCCAATTGGTAGCTGTCGAGTTGGGCACAGATACGCAGTATTTT	CASSQLVAVELGTDTQYF
-	many	TRBV6-6	TRBJ1-4	TGTGCCAGCAGTTACAGGGCGGAAAATGAAAAACTGTTTTTT	CASSYRAENEKLFF
-	many	TRBV2	TRBJ1-5	TGTGCCAGCAGCGAAAGGGAGAATAGCAATCAGCCCCAGCATTTT	CASSERENSNQPQHF
-	many	TRBV6-1	TRBJ1-1	TGTGCCAGCAGTGTGTCCGGGGCCATGAACACTGAAGCTTTCTTT	CASSVSGAMNTEAFF
TRBD2	-	TRBV7-9	TRBJ2-7	TGTGCCAGCAGCTTAGATGCTAGCGGGAGTGGCGAGCAGTACTTC	CASSLDASGSGEQYF
-	many	TRBV28	TRBJ2-3	TGTGCCAGCAGCCCAGACCCGGCTGCTCCGGGTACGCAGTATTTT	CASSPDPAAPGTQYF
TRBD2	many	TRBV28	TRBJ2-7	TGTGCCAGCACCTTTACTAGCGGGGGGTACGAGCAGTACTTC	CASTFTSGGYEQYF
-	-	TRBV20-1	TRBJ1-1	TGCAGTGCTCCTCGGGGAACTGAAGCTTTCTTT	CSAPRGTEAFF
-	-	TRBV9	TRBJ2-2	TGTGCCAGCAACCGGGAATTGAACACCGGGGAGCTGTTTTTT	CASNRELNTGELFF
-	many	TRBV7-2	TRBJ2-1	TGTGCCAGCAGCTTAGGCTTCGGTTCGTACAATGAGCAGTTCTTC	CASSLGFGSYNEQFF
TRBD2	few	TRBV28	TRBJ2-3	TGTGCCAGCAGGGGTGCTAGCGGGAGGACAGATACGCAGTATTTT	CASRGASGRTDTQYF
TRBD2	many	TRBV20-1	TRBJ2-7	TGCAGTGCTGATAGCGGGAGAAGTTCCTACGAGCAGTACTTC	CSADSGRSSYEQYF
-	-	TRBV28	TRBJ2-2	TGTGCCAGCAGTCCCGTTCAGACCGGGGAGCTGTTTTTT	CASSPVQTGELFF
-	-	TRBV20-1	TRBJ2-7	TGCAGTGCAAGGGGATCGGGGGCCTACGAGCAGTACTTC	CSARGSGAYEQYF
-	many	TRBV3-1	TRBJ2-1	TGTGCCAGCAGCCAGGGGCTACTCAATGAGCAGTTCTTC	CASSQGLLNEQFF
-	many	TRBV2	TRBJ2-7	TGTGCCAGCAGTGAAGCCTTCTATAGGAGCTCCTACGAGCAGTACTTC	CASSEAFYRSSYEQYF
-	few	TRBV7-2	TRBJ2-1	TGTGCCAGCAGCGGATACGGGGGTTACAATGAGCAGTTCTTC	CASSGYGGYNEQFF
TRBD2	-	TRBV3-1	TRBJ2-7	TGTGCCAGCAGCCTAGCGGCTAGCGGGGACGAGCAGTACTTC	CASSLAASGDEQYF
TRBD1	-	TRBV6-1	TRBJ2-5	TGTGCCAGCAGTGAAGGCCCGGGACAGGGGGCGGAAGAGACCCAGTACTTC	CASSEGPGQGAEETQYF
-	-	TRBV19	TRBJ2-1	TGTGCCAGTAGGAATAGCGTCTACTCCTACAATGAGCAGTTCTTC	CASRNSVYSYNEQFF
TRBD1	-	TRBV19	TRBJ1-5	TGTGCCAGTAGTATAGATCGAGGGGGCGGGCAGCCCCAGCATTTT	CASSIDRGGGQPQHF
TRBD2	-	TRBV7-6	TRBJ2-3	TGTGCCAGCAGCCCGGGGGGGGGAAATACGCAGTATTTT	CASSPGGGNTQYF
-	few	TRBV7-9	TRBJ2-1	TGTGCCAGCAGCCCCTGGCAGGGGGGGAACAATGAGCAGTTCTTC	CASSPWQGGNNEQFF
-	many	TRBV18	TRBJ1-4	TGTGCCAGCTCACCAACTCCTGCAACTAATGAAAAACTGTTTTTT	CASSPTPATNEKLFF
-	few	TRBV12-3/TRBV12-4	TRBJ2-1	TGTGCCAGCAGACACGGGGGAAGCTCCTACAATGAGCAGTTCTTC	CASRHGGSSYNEQFF
TRBD1	few	TRBV28	TRBJ1-3	TGTGCCAGCAGACCGGACAGGTGGGCTGGAAACACCATATATTTT	CASRPDRWAGNTIYF
TRBD2	many	TRBV11-3	TRBJ2-1	TGTGCCAGCAGCTTAGCTCAGCGGGGCCTCGCTGAGCAGTTCTTC	CASSLAQRGLAEQFF
-	-	TRBV4-3	TRBJ1-4	TGCGCCAGCAGCCCAGGGACGGGGGGTGCTAATGAAAAACTGTTTTTT	CASSPGTGGANEKLFF
TRBD2	-	TRBV25-1	TRBJ2-1	TGTGCCAGCCGGCGGGAGCCTTACAATGAGCAGTTCTTC	CASRREPYNEQFF
-	-	TRBV5-6	TRBJ2-5	TGTACCAGCAGCTTAAGGGGTTCAGAGACCCAGTACTTC	CTSSLRGSETQYF
TRBD2	few	TRBV7-3	TRBJ2-1	TGTGCCAGCAGCCCGATGGGGGGAGGGCCTAGGGATGAGCAGTTCTTC	CASSPMGGGPRDEQFF
-	-	TRBV4-2	TRBJ2-2	TGTGCCAGCAGCCAAGAAGTAGCCCTGAACACCGGGGAGCTGTTTTTT	CASSQEVALNTGELFF
-	many	TRBV7-3	TRBJ2-2	TGTGCCAGCAGCTTATCCTGGAACACCGGGGAGCTGTTTTTT	CASSLSWNTGELFF
-	many	TRBV3-1	TRBJ2-1	TGTGCCAGCACCTCAACAGGGTCCTACAATGAGCAGTTCTTC	CASTSTGSYNEQFF
TRBD2	many	TRBV7-9	TRBJ2-1	TGTGCCAGCAGCCCCGGCCTAGCGGGTTCGGCTGAGCAGTTCTTC	CASSPGLAGSAEQFF
-	many	TRBV28	TRBJ2-7	TGTGCCAGCAGTTTTTCAGGACCCTACGAGCAGTACTTC	CASSFSGPYEQYF
-	few	TRBV19	TRBJ1-5	TGTGCCAGTACCTCAAGCTGGGGGAGCAATCAGCCCCAGCATTTT	CASTSSWGSNQPQHF
-	-	TRBV7-3	TRBJ2-7	TGTGCCAGCAGCTTAGGAGGGACACGGGGCTCCTACGAGCAGTACTTC	CASSLGGTRGSYEQYF
-	-	TRBV28	TRBJ1-2	TGTGCCAGCAGTGAATTTGTGAGCGGTAACTATGGCTACACCTTC	CASSEFVSGNYGYTF
TRBD2	-	TRBV2	TRBJ2-1	TGTGCCAGCAGTGTGGGGGACTACGGCCTCAGGGAGCAGTTCTTC	CASSVGDYGLREQFF
-	-	TRBV4-1	TRBJ2-7	TGCGCCAGCAGCCGGGCACAGGGTTCCTACGAGCAGTACTTC	CASSRAQGSYEQYF
-	many	TRBV28	TRBJ2-7	TGTGCCAGCAGTCGTACAGGGTACTACGAGCAGTACTTC	CASSRTGYYEQYF
TRBD1	-	TRBV6-1	TRBJ1-4	TGTGCCTCCAGGGGACAGGGGGTCTCGCGGGGGGAAAAACTGTTTTTT	CASRGQGVSRGEKLFF
-	many	TRBV28	TRBJ1-4	TGTGCCAGCAGCCAGGTAGAGGTTAGAAAACTGTTTTTT	CASSQVEVRKLFF